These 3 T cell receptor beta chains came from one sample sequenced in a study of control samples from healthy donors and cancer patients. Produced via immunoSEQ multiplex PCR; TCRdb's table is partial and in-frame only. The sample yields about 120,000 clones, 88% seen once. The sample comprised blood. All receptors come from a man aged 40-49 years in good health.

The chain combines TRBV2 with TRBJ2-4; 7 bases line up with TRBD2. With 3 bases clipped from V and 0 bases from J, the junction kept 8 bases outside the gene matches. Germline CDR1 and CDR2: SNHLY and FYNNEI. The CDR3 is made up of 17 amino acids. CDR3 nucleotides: TGTGCCAGCAGTGAGACGGGACTAATACTAGCCAAAAACATTCAGTACTTC. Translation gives CASSETGLILAKNIQYF. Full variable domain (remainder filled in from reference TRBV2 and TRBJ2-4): EPEVTQTPSHQVTQMGQEVILRCVPISNHLYFYWYRQILGQKVEFLVSFYNNEISEKSEIFDDQFSVERPDGSNFTLKIRSTKLEDSAMYFCASSETGLILAKNIQYFGAGTRLSVL.

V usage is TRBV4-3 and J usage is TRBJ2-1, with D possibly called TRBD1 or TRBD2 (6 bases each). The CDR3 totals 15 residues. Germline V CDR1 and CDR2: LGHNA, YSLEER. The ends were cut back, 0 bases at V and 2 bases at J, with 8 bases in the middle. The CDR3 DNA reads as TGCGCCAGCAGCCAAGATGGGGGGCCCTACAATGAGCAGTTCTTC. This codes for CASSQDGGPYNEQFF.

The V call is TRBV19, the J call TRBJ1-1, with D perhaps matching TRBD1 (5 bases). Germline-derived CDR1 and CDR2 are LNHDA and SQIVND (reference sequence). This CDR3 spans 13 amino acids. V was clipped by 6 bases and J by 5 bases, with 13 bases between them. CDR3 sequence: CASSYGRGTEAFF. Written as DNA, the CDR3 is TGTGCCAGTAGCTACGGGAGGGGAACTGAAGCTTTCTTT.